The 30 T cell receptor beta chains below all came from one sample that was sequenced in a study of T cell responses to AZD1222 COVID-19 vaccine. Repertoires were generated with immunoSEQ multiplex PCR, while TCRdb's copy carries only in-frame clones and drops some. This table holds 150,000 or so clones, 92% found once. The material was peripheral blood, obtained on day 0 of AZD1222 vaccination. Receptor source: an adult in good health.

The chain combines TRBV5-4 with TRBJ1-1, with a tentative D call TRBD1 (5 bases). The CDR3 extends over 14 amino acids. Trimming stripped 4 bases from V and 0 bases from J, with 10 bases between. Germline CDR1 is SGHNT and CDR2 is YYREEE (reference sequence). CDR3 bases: TGTGCCAGCAGCCCAGGGATCGTGAACACTGAAGCTTTCTTT. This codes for CASSPGIVNTEAFF. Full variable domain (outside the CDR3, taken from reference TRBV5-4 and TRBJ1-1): ETGVTQSPTHLIKTRGQQVTLRCSSQSGHNTVSWYQQALGQGPQFIFQYYREEENGRGNFPPRFSGLQFPNYSSELNVNALELDDSALYLCASSPGIVNTEAFFGQGTRLTVV.

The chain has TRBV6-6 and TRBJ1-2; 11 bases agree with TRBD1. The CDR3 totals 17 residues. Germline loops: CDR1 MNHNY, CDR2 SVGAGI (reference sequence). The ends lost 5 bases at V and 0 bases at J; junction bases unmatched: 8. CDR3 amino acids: CASSHFGQGATNYGYTF. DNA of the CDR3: TGTGCCAGCAGTCATTTCGGACAGGGGGCTACTAACTATGGCTACACCTTC.

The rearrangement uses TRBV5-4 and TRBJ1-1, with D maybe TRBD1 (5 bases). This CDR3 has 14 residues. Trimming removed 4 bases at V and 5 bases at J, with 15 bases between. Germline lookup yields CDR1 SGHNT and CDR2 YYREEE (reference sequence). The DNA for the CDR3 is TGTGCCAGCAGCCATCCGGGGCCGGGGACTGAAGCTTTCTTT. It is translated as CASSHPGPGTEAFF.

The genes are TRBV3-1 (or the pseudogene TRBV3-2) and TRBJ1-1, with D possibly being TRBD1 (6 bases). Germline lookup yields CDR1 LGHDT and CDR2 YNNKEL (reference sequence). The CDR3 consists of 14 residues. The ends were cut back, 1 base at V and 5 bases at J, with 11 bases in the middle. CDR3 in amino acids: CASSQGGARTEAFF. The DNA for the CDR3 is TGTGCCAGCAGCCAAGGGGGGGCTAGAACTGAAGCTTTCTTT.

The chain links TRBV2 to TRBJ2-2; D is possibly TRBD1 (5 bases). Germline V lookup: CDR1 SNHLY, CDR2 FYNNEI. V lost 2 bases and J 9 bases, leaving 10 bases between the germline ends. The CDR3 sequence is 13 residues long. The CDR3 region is CASSESRVRELFF. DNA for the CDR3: TGTGCCAGCAGTGAATCCAGGGTTAGGGAGCTGTTTTTT.

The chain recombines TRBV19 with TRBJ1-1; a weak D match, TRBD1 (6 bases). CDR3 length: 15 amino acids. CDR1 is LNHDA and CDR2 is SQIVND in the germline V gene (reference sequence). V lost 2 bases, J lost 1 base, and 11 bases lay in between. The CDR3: CASSIWGQANTEAFF. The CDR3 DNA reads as TGTGCCAGTAGTATATGGGGGCAGGCGAACACTGAAGCTTTCTTT.

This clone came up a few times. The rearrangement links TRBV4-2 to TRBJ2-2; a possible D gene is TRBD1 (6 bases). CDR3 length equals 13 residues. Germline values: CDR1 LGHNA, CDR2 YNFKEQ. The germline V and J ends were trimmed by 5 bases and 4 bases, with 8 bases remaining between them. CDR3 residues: CASSTQGTGELFF. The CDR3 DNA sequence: TGTGCCAGCAGCACACAGGGCACCGGGGAGCTGTTTTTT.

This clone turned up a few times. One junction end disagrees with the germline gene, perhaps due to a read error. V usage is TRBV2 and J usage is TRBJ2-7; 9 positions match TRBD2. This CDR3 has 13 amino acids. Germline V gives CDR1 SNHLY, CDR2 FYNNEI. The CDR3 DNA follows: TGTGCCAGCACCCTAGAAGGGGAGAGCGGGGGGTTCTTC. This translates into CASTLEGESGGFF.

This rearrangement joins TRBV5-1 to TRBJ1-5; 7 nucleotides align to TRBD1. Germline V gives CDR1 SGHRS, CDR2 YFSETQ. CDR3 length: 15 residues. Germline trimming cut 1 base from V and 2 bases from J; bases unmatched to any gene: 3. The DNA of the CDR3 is TGCGCCAGCAGCTTGACAGGGGATGGCAATCAGCCCCAGCATTTT. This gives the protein CASSLTGDGNQPQHF.

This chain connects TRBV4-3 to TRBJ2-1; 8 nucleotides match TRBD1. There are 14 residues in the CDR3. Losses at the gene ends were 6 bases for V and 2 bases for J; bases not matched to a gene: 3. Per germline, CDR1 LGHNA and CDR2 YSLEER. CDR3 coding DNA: TGCGCCAGCAGAGGGACAGGAGCCTACAATGAGCAGTTCTTC. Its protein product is CASRGTGAYNEQFF.

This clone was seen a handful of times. CDR3 in DNA: TGTGCCAGCAGTTGGGGGACAGATGAAAAACTGTTTTTT. Its protein is CASSWGTDEKLFF. This chain joins TRBV12-3 or TRBV12-4 and TRBJ1-4; 7 bases line up with TRBD1. The CDR3 has 13 amino acids. V shed 4 bases, J shed 6 bases, and the junction held 2 bases outside the gene matches.

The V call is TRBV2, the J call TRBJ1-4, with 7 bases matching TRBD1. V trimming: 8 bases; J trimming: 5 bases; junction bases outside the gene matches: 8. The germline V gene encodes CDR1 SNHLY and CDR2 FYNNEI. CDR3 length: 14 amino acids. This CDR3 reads CASLRDRFNEKLFF. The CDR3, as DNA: TGTGCCAGCCTTAGGGACAGATTCAATGAAAAACTGTTTTTT.

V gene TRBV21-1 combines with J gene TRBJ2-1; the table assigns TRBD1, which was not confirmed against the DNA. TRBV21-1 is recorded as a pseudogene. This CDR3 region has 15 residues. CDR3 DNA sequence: TGTGCCAGCAGCACTCGGGACAGAACTTACAATGAGCAGTTCTTC. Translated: CASSTRDRTYNEQFF.

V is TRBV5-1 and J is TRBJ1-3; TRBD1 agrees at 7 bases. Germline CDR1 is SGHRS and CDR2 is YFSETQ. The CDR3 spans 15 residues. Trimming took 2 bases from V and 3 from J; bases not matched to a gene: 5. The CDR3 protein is CASSLQGLGGNTIYF. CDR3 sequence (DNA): TGCGCCAGCAGCTTACAGGGGCTGGGTGGAAACACCATATATTTT.

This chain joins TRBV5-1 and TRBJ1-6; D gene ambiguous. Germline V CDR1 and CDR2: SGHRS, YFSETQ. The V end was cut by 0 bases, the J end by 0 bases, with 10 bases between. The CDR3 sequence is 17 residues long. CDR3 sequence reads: CASSLGASRSYNSPLHF. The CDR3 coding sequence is TGCGCCAGCAGCTTGGGGGCTAGTCGCTCCTATAATTCACCCCTCCACTTT.

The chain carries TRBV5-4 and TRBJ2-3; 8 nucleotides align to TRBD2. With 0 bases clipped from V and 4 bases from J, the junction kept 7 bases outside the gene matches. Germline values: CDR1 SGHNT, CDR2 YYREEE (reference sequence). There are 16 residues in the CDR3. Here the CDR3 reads CASSLAGGGFPDTQYF. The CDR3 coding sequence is TGTGCCAGCAGCTTGGCCGGCGGGGGGTTCCCAGATACGCAGTATTTT.

This CDR3 reads CASSSQSLAAGEQYF. CDR3 nucleotide sequence: TGCGCCAGCAGCTCCCAGTCGCTAGCGGCCGGGGAGCAGTACTTC. The chain uses TRBV5-1 and TRBJ2-7; 7 bases fit TRBD2. J was trimmed by 7 bases and V by 3 bases; bases with no gene match: 13. The CDR3 runs 15 residues. Germline values: CDR1 SGHRS, CDR2 YFSETQ.

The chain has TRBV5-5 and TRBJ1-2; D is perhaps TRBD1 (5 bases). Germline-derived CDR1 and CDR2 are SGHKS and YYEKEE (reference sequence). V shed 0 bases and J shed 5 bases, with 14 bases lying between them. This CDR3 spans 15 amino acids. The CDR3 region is CASSLAPTEGYGYTF. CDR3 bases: TGTGCCAGCAGCTTGGCTCCTACCGAGGGGTATGGCTACACCTTC.

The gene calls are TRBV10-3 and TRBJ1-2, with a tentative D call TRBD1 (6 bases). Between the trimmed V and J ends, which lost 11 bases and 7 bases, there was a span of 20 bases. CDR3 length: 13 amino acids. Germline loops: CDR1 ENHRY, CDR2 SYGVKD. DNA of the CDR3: TGTGCCGGTAGGGGGGGCGTATTCCTTGGCTACACCTTC. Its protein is CAGRGGVFLGYTF.

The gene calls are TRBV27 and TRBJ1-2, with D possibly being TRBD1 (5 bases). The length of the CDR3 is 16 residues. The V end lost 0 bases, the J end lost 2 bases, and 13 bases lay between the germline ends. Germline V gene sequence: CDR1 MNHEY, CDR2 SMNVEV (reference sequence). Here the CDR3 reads CASSLSSGIGNYGYTF. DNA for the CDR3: TGTGCCAGCAGTTTATCCTCAGGGATAGGCAACTATGGCTACACCTTC.

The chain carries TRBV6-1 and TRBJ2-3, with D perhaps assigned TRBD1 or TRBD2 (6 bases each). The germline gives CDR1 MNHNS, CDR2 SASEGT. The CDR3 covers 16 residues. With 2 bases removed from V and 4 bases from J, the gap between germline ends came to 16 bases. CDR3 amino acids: CASSETLGGLADTQYF. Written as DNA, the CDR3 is TGTGCCAGCAGTGAAACCCTTGGGGGGCTTGCAGATACGCAGTATTTT.

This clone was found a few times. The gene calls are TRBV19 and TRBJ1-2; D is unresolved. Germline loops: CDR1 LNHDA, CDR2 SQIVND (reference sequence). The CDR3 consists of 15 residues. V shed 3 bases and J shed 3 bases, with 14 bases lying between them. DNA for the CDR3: TGTGCCAGTAGTATCTCCGGAGGGCAGGACTATGGCTACACCTTC. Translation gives CASSISGGQDYGYTF.

The CDR3 nucleotides read TGTGCCAGCTCACCGCTCCCAGATCAGCCCCAGCATTTT. Translated: CASSPLPDQPQHF. J is TRBJ1-5 and V is TRBV18, with D uncertain. V was pared by 3 bases and J by 5 bases, with 8 bases between. CDR3 length: 13 residues. Germline V gives CDR1 KGHSH, CDR2 LQKENI. Drawing the rest from reference TRBV18 and TRBJ1-5, the complete variable domain is NAGVMQNPRHLVRRRGQEARLRCSPMKGHSHVYWYRQLPEEGLKFMVYLQKENIIDESGMPKERFSAEFPKEGPSILRIQQVVRGDSAAYFCASSPLPDQPQHFGDGTRLSIL.

CDR3 residues: CATSDLRTGGTEAFF. The DNA for the CDR3 is TGTGCCACCAGTGATTTAAGGACAGGGGGCACTGAAGCTTTCTTT. The V and J genes are TRBV24-1 and TRBJ1-1; 10 bases agree with TRBD1. This CDR3 comprises 15 residues. In germline, CDR1 is KGHDR, CDR2 SFDVKD. V dropped 1 base and J dropped 4; count of bases not matched to a gene: 2.

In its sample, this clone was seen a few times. The CDR3 sequence: CASSYSNRGRGEAFF. The CDR3 DNA reads as TGTGCCAGCAGTTACTCCAATAGGGGCCGGGGTGAAGCTTTCTTT. This rearrangement joins TRBV6-5 to TRBJ1-1, with D tentatively TRBD1 (5 bases). Trimming removed 0 bases at V and 7 bases at J, with 15 bases between. Germline CDR1 reads MNHEY; CDR2 reads SVGAGI. This CDR3 is built from 15 residues.

As DNA, the CDR3 is TGTGCCGCACAGGGGCCTGGGGAGACCCAGTACTTC. Protein: CAAQGPGETQYF. The rearrangement links TRBV24-1 to TRBJ2-5, with TRBD1 matching over 7 bases. Germline V CDR1 and CDR2: KGHDR, SFDVKD. V shed 12 bases and J 5 bases; nucleotides not matched to a gene: 8. This CDR3 region has 12 residues.

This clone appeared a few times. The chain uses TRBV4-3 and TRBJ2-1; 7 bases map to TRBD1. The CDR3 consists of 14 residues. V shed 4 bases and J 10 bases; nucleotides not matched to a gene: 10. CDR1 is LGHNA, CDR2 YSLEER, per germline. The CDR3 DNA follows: TGCGCCAGCAGCCCAGAGTGGCCGGGACAGGAGCAGTTCTTC. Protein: CASSPEWPGQEQFF.

DNA of the CDR3: TGTGCCAGTAGCCCACAAAATAGCAATCAGCCCCAGCATTTT. Its translation is CASSPQNSNQPQHF. The J gene is TRBJ1-5, the V gene TRBV19; D gene unclear. V gave up 6 bases and J gave up 0 bases, with 9 bases separating them. Germline V gene lookup returns CDR1 LNHDA and CDR2 SQIVND (reference sequence). This CDR3 is built from 14 residues.

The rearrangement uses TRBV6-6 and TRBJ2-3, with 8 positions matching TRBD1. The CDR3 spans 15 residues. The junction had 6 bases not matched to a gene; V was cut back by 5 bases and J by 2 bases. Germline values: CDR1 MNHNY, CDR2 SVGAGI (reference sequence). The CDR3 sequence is CASSTTGADTDTQYF. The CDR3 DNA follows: TGTGCCAGCAGTACGACAGGGGCCGACACAGATACGCAGTATTTT.

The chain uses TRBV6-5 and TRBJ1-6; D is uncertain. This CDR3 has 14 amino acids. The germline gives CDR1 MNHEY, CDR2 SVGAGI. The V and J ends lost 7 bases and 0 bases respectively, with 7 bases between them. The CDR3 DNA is TGTGCCAGCATGGTTAGCTCCTATAATTCACCCCTCCACTTT. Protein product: CASMVSSYNSPLHF.